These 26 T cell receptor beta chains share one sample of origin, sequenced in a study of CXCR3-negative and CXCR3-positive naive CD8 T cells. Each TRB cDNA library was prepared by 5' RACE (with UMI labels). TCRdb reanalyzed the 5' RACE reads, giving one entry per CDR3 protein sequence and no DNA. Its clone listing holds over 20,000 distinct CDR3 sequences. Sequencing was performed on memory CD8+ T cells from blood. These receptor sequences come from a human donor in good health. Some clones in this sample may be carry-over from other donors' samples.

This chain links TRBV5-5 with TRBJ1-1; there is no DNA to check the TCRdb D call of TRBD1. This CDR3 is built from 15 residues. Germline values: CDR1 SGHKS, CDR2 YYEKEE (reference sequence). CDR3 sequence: CASSLGRDRGPEAFF.

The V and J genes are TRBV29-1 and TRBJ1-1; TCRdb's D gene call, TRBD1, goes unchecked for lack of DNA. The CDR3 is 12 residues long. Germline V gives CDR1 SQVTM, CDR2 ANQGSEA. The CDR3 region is CSATGGNTEAFF.

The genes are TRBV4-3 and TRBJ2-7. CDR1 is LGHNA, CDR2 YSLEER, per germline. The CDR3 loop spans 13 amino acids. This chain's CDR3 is CASSQGRSYEQYF.

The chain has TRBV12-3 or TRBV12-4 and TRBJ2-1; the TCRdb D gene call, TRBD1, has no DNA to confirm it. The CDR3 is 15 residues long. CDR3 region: CASRDRDLNVNEQFF.

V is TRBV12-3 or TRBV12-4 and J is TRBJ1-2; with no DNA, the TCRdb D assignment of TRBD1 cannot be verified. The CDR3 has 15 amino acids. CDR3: CASSSPSQGAGGYTF.

The CDR3 spells CASSYRGGGYNEQFF. The rearrangement uses TRBV6-2 or TRBV6-3 and TRBJ2-1; TCRdb's D call of TRBD1 is untestable without DNA. Germline lookup yields CDR1 MNHEY and CDR2 SVGEGT. The CDR3 sequence is 15 residues long.

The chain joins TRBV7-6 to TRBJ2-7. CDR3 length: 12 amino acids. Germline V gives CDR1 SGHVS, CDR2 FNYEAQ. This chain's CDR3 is CASSSSYYEQYF.

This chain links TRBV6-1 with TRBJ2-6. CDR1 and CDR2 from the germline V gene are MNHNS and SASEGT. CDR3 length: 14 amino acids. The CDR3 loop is CASSDNSGANVLTF.

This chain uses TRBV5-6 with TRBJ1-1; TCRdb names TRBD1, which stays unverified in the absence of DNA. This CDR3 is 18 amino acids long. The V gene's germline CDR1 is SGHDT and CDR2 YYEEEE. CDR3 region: CASGRWWGLDRGRPEAFF.

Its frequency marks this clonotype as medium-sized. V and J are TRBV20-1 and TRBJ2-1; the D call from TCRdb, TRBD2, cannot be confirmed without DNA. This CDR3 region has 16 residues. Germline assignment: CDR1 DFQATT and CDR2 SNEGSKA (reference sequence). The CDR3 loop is CSASVPFSGDYNEQFF.

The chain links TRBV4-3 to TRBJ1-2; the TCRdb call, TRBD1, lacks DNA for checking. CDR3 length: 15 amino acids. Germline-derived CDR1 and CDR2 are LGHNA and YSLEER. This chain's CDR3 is CASSQGLQDLYGYTF.

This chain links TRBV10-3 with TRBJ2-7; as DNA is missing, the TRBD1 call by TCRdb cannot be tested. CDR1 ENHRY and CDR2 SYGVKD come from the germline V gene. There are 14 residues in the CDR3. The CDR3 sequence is CAISETGGRYEQYF.

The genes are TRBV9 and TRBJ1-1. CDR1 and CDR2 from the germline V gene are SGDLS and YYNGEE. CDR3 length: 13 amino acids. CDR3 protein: CASSVAFHTEAFF.

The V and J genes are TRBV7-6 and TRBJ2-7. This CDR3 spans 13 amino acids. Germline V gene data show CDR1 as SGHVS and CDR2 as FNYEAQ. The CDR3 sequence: CASSPNAVYEQYF.

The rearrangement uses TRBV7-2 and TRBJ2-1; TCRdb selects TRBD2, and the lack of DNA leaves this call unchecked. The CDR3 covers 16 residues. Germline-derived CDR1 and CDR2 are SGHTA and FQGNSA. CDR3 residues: CASSLGLAGGPGEQFF.

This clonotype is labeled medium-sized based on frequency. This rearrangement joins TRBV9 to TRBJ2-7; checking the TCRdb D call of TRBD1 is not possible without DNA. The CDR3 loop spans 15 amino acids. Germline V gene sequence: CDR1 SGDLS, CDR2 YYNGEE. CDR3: CASSSDSNLPHEQYF.

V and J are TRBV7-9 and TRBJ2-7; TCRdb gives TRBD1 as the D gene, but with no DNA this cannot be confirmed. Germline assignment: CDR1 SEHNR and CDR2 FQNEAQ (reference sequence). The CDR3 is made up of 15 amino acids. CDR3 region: CASSLVPQSSHEQYF. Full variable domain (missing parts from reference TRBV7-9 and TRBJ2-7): DTGVSQNPRHKITKRGQNVTFRCDPISEHNRLYWYRQTLGQGPEFLTYFQNEAQLEKSRLLSDRFSAERPKGSFSTLEIQRTEQGDSAMYLCASSLVPQSSHEQYFGPGTRLTVT.

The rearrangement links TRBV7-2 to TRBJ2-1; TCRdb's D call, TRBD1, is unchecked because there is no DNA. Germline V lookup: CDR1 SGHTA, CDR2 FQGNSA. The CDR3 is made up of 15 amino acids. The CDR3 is CASSRDRDEYNEQFF.

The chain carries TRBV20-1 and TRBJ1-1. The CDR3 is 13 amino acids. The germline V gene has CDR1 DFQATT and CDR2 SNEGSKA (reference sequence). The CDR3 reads CSAREVRDTEAFF.

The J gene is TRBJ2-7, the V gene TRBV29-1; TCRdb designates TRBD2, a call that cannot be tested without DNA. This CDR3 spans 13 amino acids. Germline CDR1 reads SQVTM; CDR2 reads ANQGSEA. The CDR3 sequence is CSVATSFAYEQYF.

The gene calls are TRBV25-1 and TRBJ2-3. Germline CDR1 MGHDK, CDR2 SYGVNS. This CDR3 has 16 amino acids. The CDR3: CASSETRGFSTDTQYF. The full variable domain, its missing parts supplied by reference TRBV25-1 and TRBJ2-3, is EADIYQTPRYLVIGTGKKITLECSQTMGHDKMYWYQQDPGMELHLIHYSYGVNSTEKGDLSSESTVSRIRTEHFPLTLESARPSHTSQYLCASSETRGFSTDTQYFGPGTRLTVL.

CDR3 amino acids: CASSPPVRSSYNEQFF. The chain employs TRBV9 and TRBJ2-1; TCRdb lists TRBD1, though no DNA is available to test this call. Germline loops: CDR1 SGDLS, CDR2 YYNGEE. This CDR3 comprises 16 residues.

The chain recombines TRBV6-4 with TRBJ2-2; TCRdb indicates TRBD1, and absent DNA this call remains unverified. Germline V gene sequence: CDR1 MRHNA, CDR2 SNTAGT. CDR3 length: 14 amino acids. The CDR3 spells CASSDHRATGELFF.

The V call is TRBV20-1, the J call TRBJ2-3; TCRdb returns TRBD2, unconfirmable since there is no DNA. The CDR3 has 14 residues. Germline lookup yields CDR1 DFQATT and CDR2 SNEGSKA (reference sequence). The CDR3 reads CSARAAGWGDTQYF.

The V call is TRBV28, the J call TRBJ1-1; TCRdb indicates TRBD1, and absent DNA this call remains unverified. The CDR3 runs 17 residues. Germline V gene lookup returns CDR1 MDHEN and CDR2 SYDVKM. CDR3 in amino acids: CASSLSSAGEWYTEAFF.

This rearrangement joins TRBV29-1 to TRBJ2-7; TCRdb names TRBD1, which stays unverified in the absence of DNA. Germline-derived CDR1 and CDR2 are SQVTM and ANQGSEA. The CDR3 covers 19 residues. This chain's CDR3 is CSVEAGRTGTVRHSYEQYF.